This note documents a single TCR beta chain sequence. This record comes from a study of blood T cell repertoires in COVID-19. Study-wide background: The origin of the acute and convalescent COVID-19 samples was the United States, Italy and Spain. PBMCs, B-cell-depleted T cells, or T cells were the source of the cDNA or gDNA that made up the material.

As originally analysed: Reference gene primer amplification in the assay estimated nucleated cell counts. Data came from immunoSEQ multiplex PCR; TCRdb stores just in-frame clones and leaves some out. The D gene and trimming were derived from the DNA, and the V and J assignments and clone size from that table. The data contain 150,000 to 200,000 clones, roughly four fifths of them singletons. The CDR3 is 16 amino acids. The junction had 6 bases not matched to a gene; V was cut back by 8 bases and J by 0 bases. Germline lookup yields CDR1 SGHTA and CDR2 FQGNSA. The sequencing sample was made of peripheral blood. The gene calls are TRBV7-2 and TRBJ1-6; 8 nucleotides align to TRBD1. The TCR was taken from a human donor with acute or convalescent COVID-19. The donor label of this sample is uncertain. CDR3 amino acids: CASGRTGSSYNSPLHF. The CDR3, as DNA: TGTGCCAGCGGAAGGACAGGGAGCTCCTATAATTCACCCCTCCACTTT. Based on the CDR3 plus reference TRBV7-2 and TRBJ1-6, the full variable domain is GAGVSQSPSNKVTEKGKDVELRCDPISGHTALYWYRQSLGQGLEFLIYFQGNSAPDKSGLPSDRFSAERTGGSVSTLTIQRTQQEDSAVYLCASGRTGSSYNSPLHFGNGTRLTVT.